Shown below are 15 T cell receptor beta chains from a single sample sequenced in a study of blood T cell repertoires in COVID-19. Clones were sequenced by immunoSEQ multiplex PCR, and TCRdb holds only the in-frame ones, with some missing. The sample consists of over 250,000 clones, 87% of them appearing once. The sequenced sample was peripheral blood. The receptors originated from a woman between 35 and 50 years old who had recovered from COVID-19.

The DNA for the CDR3 is TGTGCCAGCAGTCCCGGGACTAGGTTCCCAGATACGCAGTATTTT. Amino acids: CASSPGTRFPDTQYF. The genes are TRBV6-5 and TRBJ2-3, with 8 bases that match TRBD2. The germline V gene encodes CDR1 MNHEY and CDR2 SVGAGI. V lost 5 bases and J lost 4; bases outside the gene matches: 8. The CDR3 consists of 15 residues.

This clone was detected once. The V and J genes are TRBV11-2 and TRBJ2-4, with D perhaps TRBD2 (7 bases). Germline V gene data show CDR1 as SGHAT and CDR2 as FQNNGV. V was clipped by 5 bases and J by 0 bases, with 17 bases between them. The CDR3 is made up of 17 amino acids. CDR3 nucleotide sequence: TGTGCCAGCAGCCCCCGGGGGGCTTTACTAGCCAAAAACATTCAGTACTTC. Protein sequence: CASSPRGALLAKNIQYF.

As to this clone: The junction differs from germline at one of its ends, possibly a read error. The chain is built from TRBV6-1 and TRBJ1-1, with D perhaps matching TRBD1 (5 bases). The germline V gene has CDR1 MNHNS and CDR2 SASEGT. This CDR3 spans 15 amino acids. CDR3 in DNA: TGTGCCAGCACTGAACTGACAGCCTGGGGCACTGAAGCTTTCTTT. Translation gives CASTELTAWGTEAFF.

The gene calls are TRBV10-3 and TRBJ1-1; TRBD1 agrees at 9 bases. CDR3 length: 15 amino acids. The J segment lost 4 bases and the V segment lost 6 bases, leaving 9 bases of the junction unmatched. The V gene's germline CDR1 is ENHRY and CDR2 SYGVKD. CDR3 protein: CAISPDRGGGTEAFF. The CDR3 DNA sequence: TGTGCCATCAGCCCGGACAGGGGCGGGGGCACTGAAGCTTTCTTT.

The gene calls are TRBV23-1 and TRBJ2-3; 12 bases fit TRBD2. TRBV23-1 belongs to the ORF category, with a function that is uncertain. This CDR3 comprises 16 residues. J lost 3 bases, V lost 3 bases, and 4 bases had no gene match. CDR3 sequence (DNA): TGCGCCAGCAGTCAGTTGACTAGCGGGGGAACAGATACGCAGTATTTT. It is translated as CASSQLTSGGTDTQYF.

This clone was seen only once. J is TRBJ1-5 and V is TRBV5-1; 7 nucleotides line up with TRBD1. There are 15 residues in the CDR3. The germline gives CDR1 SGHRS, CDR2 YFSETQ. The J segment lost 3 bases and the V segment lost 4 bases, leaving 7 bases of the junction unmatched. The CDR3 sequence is CASSPTGNFNQPQHF. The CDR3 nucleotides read TGCGCCAGCAGCCCGACAGGGAACTTCAATCAGCCCCAGCATTTT.

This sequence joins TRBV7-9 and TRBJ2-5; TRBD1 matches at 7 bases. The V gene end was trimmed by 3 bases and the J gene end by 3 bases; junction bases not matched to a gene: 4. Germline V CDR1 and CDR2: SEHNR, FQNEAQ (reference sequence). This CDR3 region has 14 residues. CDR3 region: CASSFSTGEETQYF. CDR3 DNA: TGTGCCAGCAGCTTTTCTACAGGGGAAGAGACCCAGTACTTC.

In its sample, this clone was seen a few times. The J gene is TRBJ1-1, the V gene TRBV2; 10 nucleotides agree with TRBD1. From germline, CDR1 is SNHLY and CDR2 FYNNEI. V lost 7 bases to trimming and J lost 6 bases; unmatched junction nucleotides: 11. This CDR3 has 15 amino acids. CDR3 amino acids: CASTRQGALVAEAFF. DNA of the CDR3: TGTGCCAGCACCCGACAGGGGGCGTTGGTTGCTGAAGCTTTCTTT.

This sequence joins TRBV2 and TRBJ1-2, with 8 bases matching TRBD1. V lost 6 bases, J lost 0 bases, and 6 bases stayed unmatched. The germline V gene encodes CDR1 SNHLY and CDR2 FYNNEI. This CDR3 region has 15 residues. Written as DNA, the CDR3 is TGTGCCAGCAGGCCCCAGGGGGCGCCTAACTATGGCTACACCTTC. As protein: CASRPQGAPNYGYTF. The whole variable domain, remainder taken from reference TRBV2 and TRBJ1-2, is EPEVTQTPSHQVTQMGQEVILRCVPISNHLYFYWYRQILGQKVEFLVSFYNNEISEKSEIFDDQFSVERPDGSNFTLKIRSTKLEDSAMYFCASRPQGAPNYGYTFGSGTRLTVV.

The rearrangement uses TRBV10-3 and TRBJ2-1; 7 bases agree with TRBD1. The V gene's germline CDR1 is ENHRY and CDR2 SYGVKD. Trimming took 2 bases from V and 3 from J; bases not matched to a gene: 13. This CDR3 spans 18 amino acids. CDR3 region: CAISEPRNDRALYNEQFF. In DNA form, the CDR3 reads TGTGCCATCAGTGAGCCGAGAAATGACAGGGCACTCTACAATGAGCAGTTCTTC.

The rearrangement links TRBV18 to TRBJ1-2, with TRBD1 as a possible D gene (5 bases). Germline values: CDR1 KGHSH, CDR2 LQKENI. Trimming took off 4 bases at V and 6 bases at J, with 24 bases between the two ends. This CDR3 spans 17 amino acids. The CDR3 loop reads CASSLQDEAGGANGYTF. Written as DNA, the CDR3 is TGTGCCAGCTCACTTCAGGACGAGGCAGGTGGGGCCAATGGCTACACCTTC.

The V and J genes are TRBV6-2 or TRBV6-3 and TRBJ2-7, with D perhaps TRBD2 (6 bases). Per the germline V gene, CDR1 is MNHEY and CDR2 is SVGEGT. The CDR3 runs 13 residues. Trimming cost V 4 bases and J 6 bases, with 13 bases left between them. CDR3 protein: CASSWGVVGEQYF. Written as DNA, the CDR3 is TGTGCCAGCAGTTGGGGGGTAGTCGGCGAGCAGTACTTC.

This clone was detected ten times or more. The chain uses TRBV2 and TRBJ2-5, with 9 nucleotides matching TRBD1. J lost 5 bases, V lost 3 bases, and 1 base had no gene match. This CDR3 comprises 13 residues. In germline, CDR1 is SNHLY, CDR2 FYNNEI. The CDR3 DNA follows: TGTGCCAGCAGTGATGGACAGGGGGAGACCCAGTACTTC. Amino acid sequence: CASSDGQGETQYF. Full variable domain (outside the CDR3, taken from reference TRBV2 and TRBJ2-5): EPEVTQTPSHQVTQMGQEVILRCVPISNHLYFYWYRQILGQKVEFLVSFYNNEISEKSEIFDDQFSVERPDGSNFTLKIRSTKLEDSAMYFCASSDGQGETQYFGPGTRLLVL.

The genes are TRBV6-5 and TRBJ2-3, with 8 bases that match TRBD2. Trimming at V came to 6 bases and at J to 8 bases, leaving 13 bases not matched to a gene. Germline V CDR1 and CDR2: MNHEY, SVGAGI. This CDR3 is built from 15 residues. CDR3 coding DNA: TGTGCCAGCAGCCCGGGAGGGGGGTCGTTCGTTACGCAGTATTTT. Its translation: CASSPGGGSFVTQYF.

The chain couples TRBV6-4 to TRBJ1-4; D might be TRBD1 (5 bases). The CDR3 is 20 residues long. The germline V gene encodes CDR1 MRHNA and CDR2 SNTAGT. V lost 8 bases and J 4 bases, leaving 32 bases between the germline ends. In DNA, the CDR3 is TGTGCCAGCTTTTTTTCCATCGATGGGGTGCTTCAGGGACTTAATGAAAAACTGTTTTTT. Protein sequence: CASFFSIDGVLQGLNEKLFF.